These 17 T cell receptor beta chains share one sample of origin, sequenced in a study of blood T cell repertoires in COVID-19. The repertoire was sequenced with immunoSEQ multiplex PCR; TCRdb's copy has only in-frame clones and lacks some. This sample has approximately 130,000 clones; roughly 80% occur once, and the top ten carry 6.5% to 9%. The sequenced material came from peripheral blood. The receptors originated from a human donor in a cohort sampled during active COVID-19.

V and J are TRBV5-6 and TRBJ1-2; TRBD1 aligns across 12 bases. J lost 5 bases, V lost 4 bases, and 3 bases had no gene match. Germline loops: CDR1 SGHDT, CDR2 YYEEEE. The CDR3 is 14 residues long. CDR3 DNA sequence: TGTGCCAGCAGCCGGGGACAGGGGGCATATGGCTACACCTTC. It specifies CASSRGQGAYGYTF.

The chain uses TRBV2 and TRBJ2-7; a possible D gene is TRBD1 (5 bases). This CDR3 region has 14 residues. Germline-derived CDR1 and CDR2 are SNHLY and FYNNEI. V gave up 4 bases and J gave up 3 bases, with 13 bases separating them. The CDR3 loop is CASSVMGPNYEQYF. The CDR3 DNA reads TGTGCCAGCAGTGTCATGGGGCCGAACTACGAGCAGTACTTC.

In its sample, this clone was seen a few times. The rearrangement links TRBV6-6 to TRBJ2-5; 7 positions match TRBD1. Germline V gives CDR1 MNHNY, CDR2 SVGAGI (reference sequence). The CDR3 totals 14 residues. V shed 0 bases and J 5 bases; nucleotides not matched to a gene: 3. CDR3 bases: TGTGCCAGCAGTTACTCAGGGGGCCGGGAGACCCAGTACTTC. Translated: CASSYSGGRETQYF.

The chain employs TRBV4-2 and TRBJ2-7; 10 bases are a match to TRBD2. The germline V gene has CDR1 LGHNA and CDR2 YNFKEQ. V lost 2 bases to trimming and J lost 2 bases; unmatched junction nucleotides: 3. The CDR3 runs 15 residues. As DNA, the CDR3 is TGTGCCAGCAGCCAACCAAGCGGGGGGGCCTACGAGCAGTACTTC. It encodes CASSQPSGGAYEQYF.

The genes are TRBV9 and TRBJ1-4; 7 bases match TRBD1. CDR3 length: 20 residues. Germline-derived CDR1 and CDR2 are SGDLS and YYNGEE. Trimming removed 4 bases from V and 0 bases from J; junction bases left unmatched: 18. The CDR3 coding sequence is TGTGCCAGCAGCCCCGGCCGGGACAGCAAGGGGTTTCCAACTAATGAAAAACTGTTTTTT. Its translation is CASSPGRDSKGFPTNEKLFF. The full variable domain, in which reference TRBV9 and TRBJ1-4 provide the parts outside the CDR3, is DSGVTQTPKHLITATGQRVTLRCSPRSGDLSVYWYQQSLDQGLQFLIQYYNGEERAKGNILERFSAQQFPDLHSELNLSSLELGDSALYFCASSPGRDSKGFPTNEKLFFGSGTQLSVL.

The chain is built from TRBV28 and TRBJ2-7; 9 nucleotides align to TRBD1. The CDR3 is made up of 15 amino acids. The V gene end was trimmed by 6 bases and the J gene end by 5 bases; junction bases not matched to a gene: 11. The germline V gene encodes CDR1 MDHEN and CDR2 SYDVKM. The CDR3 is CASRRSSGQGNEQYF. The CDR3 DNA reads as TGTGCCAGCAGACGCTCCTCCGGACAGGGGAACGAGCAGTACTTC.

V usage is TRBV25-1 and J usage is TRBJ1-6; D not resolved. Germline CDR1 MGHDK, CDR2 SYGVNS. The CDR3 contains 12 residues. The V end lost 4 bases, the J end lost 10 bases, and 8 bases lay between the germline ends. The CDR3 DNA is TGTGCCAGCAGTGTCCAGTACTCACCCCTCCACTTT. This gives the protein CASSVQYSPLHF.

This clone turned up a few times. V gene TRBV4-1 combines with J gene TRBJ1-2; D ambiguous. This CDR3 region has 14 residues. CDR1 and CDR2 from the germline V gene are MGHRA and YSYEKL. The germline V and J ends were trimmed by 2 bases and 4 bases, with 11 bases remaining between them. CDR3 loop: CASSQLGGGYGYTF. Written as DNA, the CDR3 is TGCGCCAGCAGCCAACTTGGCGGAGGCTATGGCTACACCTTC.

V is TRBV28 and J is TRBJ2-2; TRBD2 aligns across 7 bases. Germline CDR1 reads MDHEN; CDR2 reads SYDVKM. CDR3 length: 15 residues. V shed 3 bases and J 6 bases; nucleotides not matched to a gene: 7. The DNA for the CDR3 is TGTGCCAGCAGTTTGGGGCGGGAGATCCCCGGGGAGCTGTTTTTT. It codes for CASSLGREIPGELFF.

The genes are TRBV18 and TRBJ1-3; TRBD1 aligns across 10 bases. The CDR3 runs to 16 residues. Trimming took 6 bases from V and 2 from J; bases not matched to a gene: 7. Germline CDR1 and CDR2: KGHSH and LQKENI. The CDR3, as DNA: TGTGCCAGCTCCCCTCCGGGACAGGGGCCTGGAAACACCATATATTTT. Protein sequence: CASSPPGQGPGNTIYF.

As for this clone: One junction end does not reproduce the germline sequence, and a read error may be involved. The chain has TRBV14 and TRBJ2-1; TRBD2 matches at 9 bases. CDR1 SGHDN and CDR2 FVKESK come from the germline V gene. This CDR3 comprises 18 residues. The CDR3 is CANSQDPESLAGNNEQFF. CDR3 DNA: TGTGCCAACAGCCAAGACCCCGAGTCTCTAGCGGGAAACAATGAGCAGTTCTTC.

The gene calls are TRBV6-4 and TRBJ2-1, with D possibly being TRBD2 (7 bases). The CDR3 has 15 residues. Germline assignment: CDR1 MRHNA and CDR2 SNTAGT. The ends were cut back, 0 bases at V and 8 bases at J, with 14 bases in the middle. The CDR3 reads CASSDSGEGGHEQFF. The CDR3 DNA reads TGTGCCAGCAGTGACTCGGGAGAGGGGGGGCATGAGCAGTTCTTC.

This chain joins TRBV11-3 and TRBJ2-1; D might be TRBD1 (5 bases). There are 12 residues in the CDR3. Germline CDR1 and CDR2: SGHNT and YENEEA. Trimming removed 2 bases at V and 8 bases at J, with 7 bases between. CDR3 DNA: TGTGCCAGCAGCTTAAGGGGCGATGAGCAGTTCTTC. As protein: CASSLRGDEQFF.

The chain combines TRBV19 with TRBJ1-1; the match to TRBD1 covers 7 bases. The CDR3 has 15 amino acids. Germline CDR1 is LNHDA and CDR2 is SQIVND (reference sequence). J gave up 3 bases and V 7 bases, and 11 bases lay outside the gene matches. The CDR3 DNA reads as TGTGCCAGTATCGCCGGGACAGCTGGAGACACTGAAGCTTTCTTT. Residues: CASIAGTAGDTEAFF.

V usage is TRBV2 and J usage is TRBJ2-1; D gene ambiguous. CDR1 SNHLY and CDR2 FYNNEI come from the germline V gene. Trimming shortened V by 4 bases and J by 5 bases, and 15 bases separated the two germline ends. This CDR3 has 15 residues. The CDR3 spells CASSGGRQQNNEQFF. Written as DNA, the CDR3 is TGTGCCAGCAGTGGAGGAAGGCAGCAGAACAATGAGCAGTTCTTC.

This chain joins TRBV5-4 and TRBJ1-1; weak D call: TRBD1 (5 bases). Between the trimmed V and J ends, which lost 0 bases and 3 bases, there was a span of 12 bases. Germline V gene sequence: CDR1 SGHNT, CDR2 YYREEE (reference sequence). The CDR3 has 15 residues. CDR3 DNA: TGTGCCAGCAGCTTGGTGGGGGGAGGGTACACTGAAGCTTTCTTT. This translates into CASSLVGGGYTEAFF.

For this clone: Mismatch with germline at one junction end may stem from a read error. The V gene is TRBV19, the J gene TRBJ2-7; 8 positions match TRBD1. CDR3 length equals 12 residues. Germline lookup yields CDR1 LNHDA and CDR2 SQIVND (reference sequence). CDR3 protein: CASGQGADEQYF. In DNA, the CDR3 is TGCGCCTCAGGACAGGGCGCGGACGAGCAGTACTTC.